A single sample is the source of the 5 T cell receptor beta chains below, sequenced in a study of T cells in Graves' hyperthyroidism and ophthalmopathy. RNA transcripts yielded amplified TCR beta CDR3 regions. TCR CDR3 underwent first-round RT-PCR with the HTBI primer set. Via MiXCR, TCRdb re-called the multiplex PCR reads, giving one row per CDR3 protein. The repertoire holds around 300,000 distinct CDR3 sequences, with 22% as singletons. The sample consisted of blood. The receptors were sampled from a man aged 25 to 40 with Graves' ophthalmopathy.

Ten or more counts support this clonotype. The chain combines TRBV7-9 with TRBJ1-2; a possible D gene is TRBD1 (5 bases). Trimming pared 1 base from V and 8 bases from J, leaving 11 bases between. Germline values: CDR1 SEHNR, CDR2 FQNEAQ (reference sequence). The length of the CDR3 is 13 residues. The DNA for the CDR3 is TGTGCCAGCAGCTTAGAGGCAGGGAGCGGCTACACCTTC. This sequence encodes CASSLEAGSGYTF.

This clonotype was observed a handful of times. The chain is built from TRBV2 and TRBJ2-5; the D is unclear. Per germline, CDR1 SNHLY and CDR2 FYNNEI. This CDR3 has 13 residues. V was clipped by 1 base and J by 4 bases, with 7 bases between them. In DNA form, the CDR3 reads TGTGCCAGCAGTGAAGATATATCAGAGACCCAGTACTTC. Translated, it gives CASSEDISETQYF.

This chain uses TRBV24-1 with TRBJ2-3; the match to TRBD2 covers 9 bases. CDR1 is KGHDR and CDR2 is SFDVKD in the germline V gene. The junction had 5 bases not matched to a gene; V was cut back by 7 bases and J by 4 bases. The CDR3 loop spans 14 amino acids. DNA for the CDR3: TGTGCCACCAGCGCGGGAGGGCCGTCAGATACGCAGTATTTT. Its protein is CATSAGGPSDTQYF.

This clonotype was counted at least ten times. This chain connects TRBV18 to TRBJ2-5; D remains ambiguous. CDR3 length: 12 residues. CDR1 and CDR2 from the germline V gene are KGHSH and LQKENI. V was trimmed by 4 bases and J by 1 base, leaving 4 bases between them. CDR3 DNA: TGTGCCAGCTCACGTTCCCAAGAGACCCAGTACTTC. Translated, it gives CASSRSQETQYF.

This clonotype was seen many times. The chain combines TRBV5-1 with TRBJ2-1; the D gene could be TRBD1 or TRBD2 (5 bases each). The germline V gene encodes CDR1 SGHRS and CDR2 YFSETQ. CDR3 length: 15 residues. Trimming left V 2 bases short and J 10 bases short, with 19 bases between. In DNA form, the CDR3 reads TGCGCCAGCAGCTTCGGCGACAGACTACTGGAGGAGCAGTTCTTC. This translates into CASSFGDRLLEEQFF.